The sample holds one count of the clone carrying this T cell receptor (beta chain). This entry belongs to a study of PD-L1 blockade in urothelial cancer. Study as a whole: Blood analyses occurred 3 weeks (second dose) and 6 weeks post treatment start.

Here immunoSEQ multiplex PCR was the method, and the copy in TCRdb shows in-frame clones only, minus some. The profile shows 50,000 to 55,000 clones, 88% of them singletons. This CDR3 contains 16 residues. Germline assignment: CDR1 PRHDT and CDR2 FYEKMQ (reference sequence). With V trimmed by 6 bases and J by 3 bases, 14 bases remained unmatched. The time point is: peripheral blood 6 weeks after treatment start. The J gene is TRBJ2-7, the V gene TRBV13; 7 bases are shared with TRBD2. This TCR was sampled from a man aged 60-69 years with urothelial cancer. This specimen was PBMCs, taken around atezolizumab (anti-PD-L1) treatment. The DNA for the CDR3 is TGTGCCAGCAGTTTTTCTAAACCGGGACTAATCTACGAGCAGTACTTC. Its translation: CASSFSKPGLIYEQYF.